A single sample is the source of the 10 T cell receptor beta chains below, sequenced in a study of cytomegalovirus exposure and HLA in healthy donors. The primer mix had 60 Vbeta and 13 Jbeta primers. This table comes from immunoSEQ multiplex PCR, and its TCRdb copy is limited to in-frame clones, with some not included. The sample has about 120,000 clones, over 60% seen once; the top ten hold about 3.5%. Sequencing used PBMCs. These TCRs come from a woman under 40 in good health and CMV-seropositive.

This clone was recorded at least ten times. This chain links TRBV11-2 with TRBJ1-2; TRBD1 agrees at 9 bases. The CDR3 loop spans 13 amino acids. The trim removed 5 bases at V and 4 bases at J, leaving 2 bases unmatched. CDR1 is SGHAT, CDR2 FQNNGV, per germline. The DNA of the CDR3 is TGTGCCAGCAGCACAGGGGGCGTCTATGGCTACACCTTC. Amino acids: CASSTGGVYGYTF.

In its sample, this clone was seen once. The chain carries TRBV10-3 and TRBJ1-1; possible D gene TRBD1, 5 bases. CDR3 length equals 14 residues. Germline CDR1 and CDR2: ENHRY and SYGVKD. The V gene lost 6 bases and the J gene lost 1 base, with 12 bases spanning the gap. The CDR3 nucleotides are TGTGCCATCAGCCTCGCCAGGGAGAACACTGAAGCTTTCTTT. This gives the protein CAISLARENTEAFF.

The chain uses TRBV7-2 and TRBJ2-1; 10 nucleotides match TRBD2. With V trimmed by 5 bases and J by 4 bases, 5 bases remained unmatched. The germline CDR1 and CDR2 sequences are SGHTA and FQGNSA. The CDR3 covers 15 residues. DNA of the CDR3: TGTGCCAGCAGCCCCCTAGCGGGGGTATACAATGAGCAGTTCTTC. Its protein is CASSPLAGVYNEQFF.

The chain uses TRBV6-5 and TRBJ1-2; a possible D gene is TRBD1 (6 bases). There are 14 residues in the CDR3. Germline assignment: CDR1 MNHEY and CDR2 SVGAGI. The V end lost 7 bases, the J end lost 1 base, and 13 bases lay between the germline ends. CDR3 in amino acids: CASKLGGSNYGYTF. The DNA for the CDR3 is TGTGCCAGCAAATTAGGGGGAAGTAACTATGGCTACACCTTC.

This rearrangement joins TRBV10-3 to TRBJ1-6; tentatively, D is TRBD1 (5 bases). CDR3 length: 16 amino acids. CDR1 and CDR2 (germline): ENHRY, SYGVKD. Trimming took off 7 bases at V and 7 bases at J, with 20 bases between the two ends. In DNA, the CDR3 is TGTGCCATCACTAAGAGCGGGGGAATACCCAATTCACCCCTCCACTTT. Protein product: CAITKSGGIPNSPLHF.

The CDR3 here is CASSGLGGAPGELFF. The CDR3 DNA sequence: TGTGCCAGCAGCGGTCTTGGGGGGGCGCCCGGGGAGCTGTTTTTT. V usage is TRBV7-9 and J usage is TRBJ2-2, with a weak D call TRBD2 (7 bases). Germline CDR1 and CDR2: SEHNR and FQNEAQ (reference sequence). The CDR3 is made up of 15 amino acids. V shed 5 bases and J shed 6 bases, with 16 bases lying between them.

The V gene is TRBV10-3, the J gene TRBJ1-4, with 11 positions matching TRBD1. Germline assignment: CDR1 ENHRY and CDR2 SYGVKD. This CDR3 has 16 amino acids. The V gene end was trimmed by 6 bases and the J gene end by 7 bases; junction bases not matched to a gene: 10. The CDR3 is CAISPGQGATGEKLFF. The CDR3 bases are TGTGCCATCAGCCCCGGACAGGGGGCCACGGGTGAAAAACTGTTTTTT.

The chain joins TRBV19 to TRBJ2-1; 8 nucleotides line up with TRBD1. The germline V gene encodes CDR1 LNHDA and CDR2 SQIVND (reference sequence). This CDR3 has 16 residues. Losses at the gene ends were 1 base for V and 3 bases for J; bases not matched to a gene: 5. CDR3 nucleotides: TGTGCCAGTAGTATAGTTCCGACAGGGGACTACAATGAGCAGTTCTTC. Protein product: CASSIVPTGDYNEQFF.

CDR3 nucleotides: TGTGCCAGCAGCTCCGGACAGGGGGCGCAGGATGGCTACACCTTC. It encodes CASSSGQGAQDGYTF. The chain links TRBV5-4 to TRBJ1-2, with 11 bases lining up with TRBD1. CDR1 is SGHNT and CDR2 is YYREEE in the germline V gene (reference sequence). After removal of 3 bases from V and 6 bases from J, the junction contained 7 bases not matched to a gene. There are 15 residues in the CDR3.

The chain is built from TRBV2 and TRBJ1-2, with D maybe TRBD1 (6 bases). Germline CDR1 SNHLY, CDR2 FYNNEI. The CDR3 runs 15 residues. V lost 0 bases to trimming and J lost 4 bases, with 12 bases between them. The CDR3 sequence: CASSEALEGGYGYTF. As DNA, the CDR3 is TGTGCCAGCAGTGAAGCGCTGGAAGGGGGCTATGGCTACACCTTC.